One T cell receptor (beta chain) is described in this entry. This entry is derived from a study of blood T cell repertoires in COVID-19. Study details: T cells, B-cell-depleted T cells, or PBMCs supplied cDNA or gDNA.

Per the germline V gene, CDR1 is LNHDA and CDR2 is SQIVND (reference sequence). V lost 2 bases, J lost 4 bases, and 20 bases stayed unmatched. CDR3 size: 19 residues. The authors' processing: Using reference gene primer amplification, nucleated cell counts were estimated. Profiling relied on immunoSEQ multiplex PCR, and the TCRdb table lists in-frame clones only, not all of them. V and J calls and clone size are those listed in that table; D and trimming were worked out from the DNA. The sample records about 40,000 clones, roughly 80% being singletons. The specimen sequenced was peripheral blood. The rearrangement links TRBV19 to TRBJ2-7, with TRBD1 matching over 7 bases. The receptor was isolated from a woman aged 55-70 years with acute or convalescent COVID-19. The CDR3 DNA is TGTGCCAGTAGTATATTCTATCGATCCTGGGTGCAGGGGGAGTACGAGCAGTACTTC. Amino acid sequence: CASSIFYRSWVQGEYEQYF.